Listed below are T cell receptor beta chains from one sample, sequenced in a study of monozygotic twins with inflammatory bowel disease. TCRdb reprocessed the 5' RACE reads and keeps a single row for each CDR3 protein, giving no DNA. The sample totals 80,000 or so distinct CDR3 sequences. The sequenced material came from blood. Receptors were obtained from a human donor with ulcerative colitis or Crohn's disease, or a healthy co-twin of an affected twin (not recorded which). Each CDR3 is given with its conserved first and last residue.

v_gene: TRBV5-1; j_gene: TRBJ2-2; CDR3aa: CASSFRAGGNTGELFF
v_gene: TRBV29-1; j_gene: TRBJ2-7; CDR3aa: CSVARGIGLEQYF
v_gene: TRBV19; j_gene: TRBJ1-6; CDR3aa: CASTIQGASNSPLHF
v_gene: TRBV20-1; j_gene: TRBJ2-3; CDR3aa: CSARGGQGTDTQYF
v_gene: TRBV7-9; j_gene: TRBJ1-2; CDR3aa: CASSAAGVGGYTF
v_gene: TRBV3-1; j_gene: TRBJ2-3; CDR3aa: CASSQVGTDTQYF
v_gene: TRBV7-2; j_gene: TRBJ2-1; CDR3aa: CASSPLGGGAFNEQFF
v_gene: TRBV3-1; j_gene: TRBJ1-2; CDR3aa: CASTTQGAVNYGYTF
v_gene: TRBV18; j_gene: TRBJ1-1; CDR3aa: CASSPPFRGPSEAFF
v_gene: TRBV7-2; j_gene: TRBJ1-3; CDR3aa: CASKHVSGNTIYF
v_gene: TRBV12-3/TRBV12-4; j_gene: TRBJ2-7; CDR3aa: CASSLDGKDEQYF